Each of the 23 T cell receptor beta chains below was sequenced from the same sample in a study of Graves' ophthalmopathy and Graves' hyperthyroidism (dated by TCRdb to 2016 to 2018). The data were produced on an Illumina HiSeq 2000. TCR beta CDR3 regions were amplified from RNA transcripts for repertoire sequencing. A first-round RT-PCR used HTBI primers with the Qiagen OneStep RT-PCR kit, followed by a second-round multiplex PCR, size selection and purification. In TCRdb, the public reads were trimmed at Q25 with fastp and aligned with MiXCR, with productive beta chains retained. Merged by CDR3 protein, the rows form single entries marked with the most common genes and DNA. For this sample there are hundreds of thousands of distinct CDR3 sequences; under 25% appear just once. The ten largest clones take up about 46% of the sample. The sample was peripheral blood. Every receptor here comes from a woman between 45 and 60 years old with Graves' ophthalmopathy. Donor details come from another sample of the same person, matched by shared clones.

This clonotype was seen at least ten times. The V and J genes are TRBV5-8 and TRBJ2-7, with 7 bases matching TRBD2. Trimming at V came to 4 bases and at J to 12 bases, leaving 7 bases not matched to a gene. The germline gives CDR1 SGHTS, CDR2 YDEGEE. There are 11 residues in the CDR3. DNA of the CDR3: TGTGCCAGCAGCCCGCAGGGAGGGGTGTACTTC. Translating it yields CASSPQGGVYF.

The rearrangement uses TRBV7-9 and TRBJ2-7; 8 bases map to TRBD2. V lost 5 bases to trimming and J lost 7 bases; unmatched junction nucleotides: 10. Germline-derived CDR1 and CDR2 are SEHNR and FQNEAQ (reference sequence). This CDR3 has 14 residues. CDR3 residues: CASSETSVSPEQYF. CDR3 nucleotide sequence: TGTGCCAGCAGCGAGACTAGCGTTTCTCCAGAGCAGTACTTC.

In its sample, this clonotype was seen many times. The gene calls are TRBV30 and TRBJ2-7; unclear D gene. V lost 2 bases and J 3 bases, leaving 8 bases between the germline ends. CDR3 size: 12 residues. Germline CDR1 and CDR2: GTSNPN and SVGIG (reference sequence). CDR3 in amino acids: CAWSPGNYEQYF. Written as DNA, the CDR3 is TGTGCCTGGAGTCCCGGAAACTACGAGCAGTACTTC.

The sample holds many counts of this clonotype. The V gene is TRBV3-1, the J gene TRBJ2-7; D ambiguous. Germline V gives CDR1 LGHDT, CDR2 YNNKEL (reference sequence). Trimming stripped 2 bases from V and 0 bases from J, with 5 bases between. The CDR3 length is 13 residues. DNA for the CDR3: TGTGCCAGCAGCCAACGATTCTCCTACGAGCAGTACTTC. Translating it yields CASSQRFSYEQYF.

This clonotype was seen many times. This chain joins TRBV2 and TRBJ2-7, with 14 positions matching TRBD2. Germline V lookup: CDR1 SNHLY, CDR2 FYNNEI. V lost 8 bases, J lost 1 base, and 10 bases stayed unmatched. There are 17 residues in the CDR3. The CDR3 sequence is CASLGTSGSWRSYEQYF. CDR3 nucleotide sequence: TGTGCCAGCTTAGGGACTAGCGGGAGTTGGAGGTCCTACGAGCAGTACTTC.

The CDR3 DNA reads as TGTGCCAGCAGCTCACAGGGCGCGATGAACACTGAAGCTTTCTTT. Protein: CASSSQGAMNTEAFF. This sequence joins TRBV7-8 and TRBJ1-1; weak D call: TRBD1 (6 bases). The V end was cut by 4 bases, the J end by 0 bases, with 12 bases between. The germline gives CDR1 SGHVS, CDR2 FQNEAQ. This CDR3 contains 15 residues.

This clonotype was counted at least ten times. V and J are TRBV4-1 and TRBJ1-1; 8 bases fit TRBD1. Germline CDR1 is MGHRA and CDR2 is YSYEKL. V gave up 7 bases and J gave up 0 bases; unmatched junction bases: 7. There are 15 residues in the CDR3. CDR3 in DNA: TGCGCCAGCAAACAGGGGGGGCTCATGAACACTGAAGCTTTCTTT. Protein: CASKQGGLMNTEAFF.

As DNA, the CDR3 is TGTGCCAGCAGTTACTCGAGAGGGCAAGGAGGGATGCCCCAGTACTTC. Translation gives CASSYSRGQGGMPQYF. The chain uses TRBV6-2 or TRBV6-3 and TRBJ2-5; TRBD2 might be the D (6 bases). Trimming took 0 bases from V and 9 from J, leaving 20 bases between them. CDR1 MNHEY and CDR2 SVGEGT come from the germline V gene. The CDR3 consists of 16 residues.

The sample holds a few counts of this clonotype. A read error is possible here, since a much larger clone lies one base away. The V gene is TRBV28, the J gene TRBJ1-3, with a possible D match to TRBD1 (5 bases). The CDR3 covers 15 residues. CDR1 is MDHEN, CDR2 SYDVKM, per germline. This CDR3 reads CVSSAQGGSGNTIYF. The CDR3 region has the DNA TGTGTCAGCAGTGCGCAGGGTGGCTCTGGAAACACCATATATTTT.

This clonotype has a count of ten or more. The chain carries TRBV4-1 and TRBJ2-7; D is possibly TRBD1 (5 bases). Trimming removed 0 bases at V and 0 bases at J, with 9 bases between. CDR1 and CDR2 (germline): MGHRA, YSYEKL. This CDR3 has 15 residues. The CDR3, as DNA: TGCGCCAGCAGCCAAGAACAGGAGAGCTCCTACGAGCAGTACTTC. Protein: CASSQEQESSYEQYF.

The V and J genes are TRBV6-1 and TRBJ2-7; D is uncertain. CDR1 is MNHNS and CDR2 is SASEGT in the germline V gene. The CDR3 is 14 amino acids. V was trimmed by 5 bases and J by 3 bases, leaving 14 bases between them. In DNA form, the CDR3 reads TGTGCCAGCAGTCTGGACCAGGTACTCTACGAGCAGTACTTC. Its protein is CASSLDQVLYEQYF.

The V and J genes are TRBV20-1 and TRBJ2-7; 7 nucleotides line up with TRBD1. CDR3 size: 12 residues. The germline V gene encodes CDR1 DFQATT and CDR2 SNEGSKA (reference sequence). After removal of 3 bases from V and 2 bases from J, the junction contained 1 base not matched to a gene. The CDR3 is CSASRGTYEQYF. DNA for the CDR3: TGCAGTGCTAGCAGGGGGACCTACGAGCAGTACTTC.

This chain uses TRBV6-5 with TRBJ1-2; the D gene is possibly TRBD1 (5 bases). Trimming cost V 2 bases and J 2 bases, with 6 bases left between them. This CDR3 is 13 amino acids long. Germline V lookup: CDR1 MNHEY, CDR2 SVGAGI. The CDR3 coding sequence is TGTGCCAGCAGTTACGAGGGGAACTATGGCTACACCTTC. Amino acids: CASSYEGNYGYTF.

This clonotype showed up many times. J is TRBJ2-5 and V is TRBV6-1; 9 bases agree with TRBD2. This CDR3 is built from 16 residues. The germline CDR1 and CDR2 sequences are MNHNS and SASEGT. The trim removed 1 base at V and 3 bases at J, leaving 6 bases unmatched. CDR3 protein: CASSEVAGVGKETQYF. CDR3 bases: TGTGCCAGCAGTGAAGTAGCGGGAGTGGGAAAAGAGACCCAGTACTTC.

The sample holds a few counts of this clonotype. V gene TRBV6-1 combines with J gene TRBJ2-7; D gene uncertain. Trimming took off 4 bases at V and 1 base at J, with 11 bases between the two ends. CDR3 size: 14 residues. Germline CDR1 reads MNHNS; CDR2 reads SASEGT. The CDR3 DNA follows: TGTGCCAGCAGTGTAGGGCTCGAATCCTACGAGCAGTACTTC. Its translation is CASSVGLESYEQYF.

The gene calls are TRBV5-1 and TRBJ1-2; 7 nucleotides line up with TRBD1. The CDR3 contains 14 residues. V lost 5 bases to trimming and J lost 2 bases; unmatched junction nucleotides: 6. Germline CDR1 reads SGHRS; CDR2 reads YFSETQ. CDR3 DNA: TGCGCCAGCAGGGGACAGAGTGACAACTATGGCTACACCTTC. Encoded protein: CASRGQSDNYGYTF.

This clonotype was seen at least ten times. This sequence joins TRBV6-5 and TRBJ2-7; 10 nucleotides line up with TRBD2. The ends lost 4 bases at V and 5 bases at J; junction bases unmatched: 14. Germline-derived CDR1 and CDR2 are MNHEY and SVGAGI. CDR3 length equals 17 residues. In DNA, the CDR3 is TGTGCCAGCAGTTGGGGCCCCGGTCTAGCGGGAGTTCACGAGCAGTACTTC. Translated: CASSWGPGLAGVHEQYF.

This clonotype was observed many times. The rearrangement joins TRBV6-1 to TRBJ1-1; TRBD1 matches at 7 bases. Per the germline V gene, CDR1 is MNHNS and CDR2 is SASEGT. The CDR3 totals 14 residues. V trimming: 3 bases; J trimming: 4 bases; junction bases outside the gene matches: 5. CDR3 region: CASSDRQGGTEAFF. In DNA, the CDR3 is TGTGCCAGCAGTGACCGACAGGGAGGCACTGAAGCTTTCTTT.

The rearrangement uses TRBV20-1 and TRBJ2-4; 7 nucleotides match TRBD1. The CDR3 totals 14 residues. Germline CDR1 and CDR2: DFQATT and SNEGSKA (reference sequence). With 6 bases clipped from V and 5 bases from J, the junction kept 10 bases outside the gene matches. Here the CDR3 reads CSATQGVGENIQYF. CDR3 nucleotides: TGCAGTGCCACCCAGGGGGTAGGGGAAAACATTCAGTACTTC.

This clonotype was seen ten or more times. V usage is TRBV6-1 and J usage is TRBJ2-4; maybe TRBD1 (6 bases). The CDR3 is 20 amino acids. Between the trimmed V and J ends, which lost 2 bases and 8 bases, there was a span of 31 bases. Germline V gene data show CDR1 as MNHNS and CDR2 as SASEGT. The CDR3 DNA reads TGTGCCAGCAGTGAAAGGGGGAGATCGGGGACCTCCGCTCTTAGGCACATTCAGTACTTC. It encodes CASSERGRSGTSALRHIQYF.

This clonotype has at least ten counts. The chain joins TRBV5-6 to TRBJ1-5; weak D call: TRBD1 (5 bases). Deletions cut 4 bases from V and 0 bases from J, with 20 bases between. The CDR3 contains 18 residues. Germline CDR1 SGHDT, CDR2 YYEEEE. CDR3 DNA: TGTGCCAGCAGCACCGGGGGTATGTGGGGGGATAGCAATCAGCCCCAGCATTTT. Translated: CASSTGGMWGDSNQPQHF.

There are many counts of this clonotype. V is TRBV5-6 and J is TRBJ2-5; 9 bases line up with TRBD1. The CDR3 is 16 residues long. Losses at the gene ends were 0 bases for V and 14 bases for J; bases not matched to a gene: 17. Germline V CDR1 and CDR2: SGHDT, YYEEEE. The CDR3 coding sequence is TGTGCCAGCAGCTTGGATATGGGACAGGGTTGGGAGACCCCCTACTTC. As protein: CASSLDMGQGWETPYF.

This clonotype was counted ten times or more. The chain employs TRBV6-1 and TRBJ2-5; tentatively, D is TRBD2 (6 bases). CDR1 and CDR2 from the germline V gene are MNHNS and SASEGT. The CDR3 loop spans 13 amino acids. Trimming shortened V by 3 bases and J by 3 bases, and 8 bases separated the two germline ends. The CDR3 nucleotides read TGTGCCAGCAGTGACGGGGGAAAAGAGACCCAGTACTTC. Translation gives CASSDGGKETQYF.